Listed below are T cell receptor beta chains from one sample, sequenced in a study of blood T cell repertoires in COVID-19. TCRdb keeps only in-frame clones here, not all; method: immunoSEQ multiplex PCR. The data contain about 380,000 clones, roughly 90% of them singletons. The sample was PBMCs or T cells enriched from blood (not recorded which). These receptors were collected from a woman under 40 who had recovered from COVID-19. CDR3s include the opening cysteine and the closing phenylalanine or tryptophan. Size tells how often a clone was seen (once, few, many) or the class of an expanded clone, and some rows leave it out.

abundance	v_gene	j_gene	CDR3aa
-	TRBV2	TRBJ2-7	CASKGLTSEQYF
-	TRBV5-8	TRBJ1-5	CASSWRQGGNQPQHF
-	TRBV5-1	TRBJ2-5	CASSPSGGLRETQYF
-	TRBV27	TRBJ2-7	CASSSGNSYEQYF
-	TRBV3-1/TRBV3-2	TRBJ2-2	CASSPWGQTDTGELFF
-	TRBV7-9	TRBJ2-7	CASSHLGTSGGGGPYEQYF
few	TRBV2	TRBJ2-1	CASRLGYEQFF
-	TRBV5-1	TRBJ2-3	CASKLPGGAGDTQYF
-	TRBV9	TRBJ2-2	CASGSGVDTGELFF
-	TRBV7-8	TRBJ2-7	CASSLSASGRYEQYF
-	TRBV10-3	TRBJ1-5	CAISELGQGSPQHF
-	TRBV7-9	TRBJ1-4	CASSPRTDPNEKLFF
-	TRBV6-6	TRBJ1-2	CASSYGREYGYTF
-	TRBV5-4	TRBJ2-7	CASSLAGVYEQYF
-	TRBV27	TRBJ2-1	CASSLVAGGYNEQFF
-	TRBV4-2	TRBJ2-2	CASSQTSGRNTGELFF
once	TRBV7-9	TRBJ2-5	CASRVLGGETQYF
-	TRBV15	TRBJ1-5	CATSKYRGVDQPQHF
-	TRBV7-9	TRBJ2-7	CASSLDAGSYEQYF
-	TRBV6-5	TRBJ2-7	CASSYGPGHYEQYF
-	TRBV7-2	TRBJ2-2	CASSPPGTGGSGELFF
few	TRBV5-5	TRBJ2-3	CASSGDPPSTDTQYF
-	TRBV19	TRBJ1-4	CASSTRENLNEKLFF
-	TRBV2	TRBJ2-5	CASRFGEETQYF
few	TRBV3-1/TRBV3-2	TRBJ1-1	CASSPEGGTVNTEAFF
-	TRBV18	TRBJ1-1	CASSPPAGADTEAFF
once	TRBV9	TRBJ2-7	CASSPEGTGDYEQYF
-	TRBV4-1	TRBJ1-4	CASSQVGSPNEKLFF
-	TRBV19	TRBJ1-4	CASSPRTGPNEKLFF
-	TRBV5-1	TRBJ2-5	CASSTGQIQETQYF
-	TRBV29-1	TRBJ1-2	CSVKQGTGYGYTF
-	TRBV3-1/TRBV3-2	TRBJ2-1	CASSLISFEGEQFF
-	TRBV5-6	TRBJ1-2	CASSLDTYYGYTF
-	TRBV7-3	TRBJ1-2	CASSLTGGGGGYTF
few	TRBV9	TRBJ2-7	CASSGPNNYEQYF
-	TRBV28	TRBJ2-2	CASRTGAHTGELFF
-	TRBV2	TRBJ1-1	CASEGGNRDTEAFF
-	TRBV28	TRBJ1-5	CASSGITGARNQPQHF
-	TRBV11-2	TRBJ2-7	CASSLEAGLAYEQYF
-	TRBV5-1	TRBJ2-7	CASSLDATEESRYF
-	TRBV11-2	TRBJ1-1	CASSLAQGDTEAFF
-	TRBV7-9	TRBJ1-1	CASSPSSGRNAEAFF
-	TRBV7-9	TRBJ1-1	CASSLVGGSWTEAFF
-	TRBV28	TRBJ2-7	CASSTPGGNVDEQYF
-	TRBV2	TRBJ2-1	CASSEGVRGGRVEQFF
-	TRBV5-4	TRBJ1-3	CASSLGSGSGNTIYF
-	TRBV5-4	TRBJ2-7	CASINRDNYEQYF
-	TRBV6-6	TRBJ2-3	CASRANVAGADTQYF
-	TRBV5-1	TRBJ2-5	CASTRMAGQETQYF
-	TRBV6-6	TRBJ2-5	CASSYSSGQQTQYF
-	TRBV7-7	TRBJ2-7	CASSLERNYEQYF
-	TRBV5-4	TRBJ2-7	CASSRSGTTLAEQYF
few	TRBV28	TRBJ1-6	CASSFRQGSASPLHF